The 26 T cell receptor beta chains presented below share a single source sample, sequenced in a study of shared clonotypes between healthy human individuals. Sequencing used immunoSEQ multiplex PCR; TCRdb keeps in-frame clones, though not all of them. The sample lists about 1 million clones; more than 65% were seen once. What was sequenced was memory CD4+ T cells sorted from blood. Subset reported: CD45RA-negative fraction. All receptors come from a young man in good health.

The V and J genes are TRBV10-3 and TRBJ1-1; D unresolved. The length of the CDR3 is 14 residues. Germline V CDR1 and CDR2: ENHRY, SYGVKD. Trimming stripped 2 bases from V and 6 bases from J, with 13 bases between. In DNA, the CDR3 is TGTGCCATCAGTGAGGATAGGGTGGGATCTGAAGCTTTCTTT. It is translated as CAISEDRVGSEAFF.

This clone has a count of ten or more. The V gene is TRBV7-9, the J gene TRBJ2-5; D not certain. The V and J ends lost 4 bases and 7 bases respectively, with 10 bases between them. The CDR3 contains 12 residues. Germline assignment: CDR1 SEHNR and CDR2 FQNEAQ (reference sequence). CDR3 sequence: CASSSETGTQYF. CDR3 nucleotide sequence: TGTGCCAGCAGCTCCGAAACTGGGACCCAGTACTTC. The whole variable domain, remainder taken from reference TRBV7-9 and TRBJ2-5, is DTGVSQNPRHKITKRGQNVTFRCDPISEHNRLYWYRQTLGQGPEFLTYFQNEAQLEKSRLLSDRFSAERPKGSFSTLEIQRTEQGDSAMYLCASSSETGTQYFGPGTRLLVL.

The chain joins TRBV2 to TRBJ2-6; D unresolved. The CDR3 consists of 13 residues. Germline V gene lookup returns CDR1 SNHLY and CDR2 FYNNEI. V lost 7 bases and J lost 0, with 4 bases in between. The CDR3 loop reads CASTASGANVLTF. The CDR3 DNA follows: TGTGCCAGCACCGCCTCTGGGGCCAACGTCCTGACTTTC.

The chain has TRBV30 and TRBJ2-4; tentatively, D is TRBD2 (5 bases). Trimming removed 7 bases at V and 8 bases at J, with 18 bases between. CDR3 length: 13 residues. CDR1 GTSNPN and CDR2 SVGIG come from the germline V gene (reference sequence). CDR3 in DNA: TGTGCCTCCCTGTCGGAGGTGAGGGACATTCAGTACTTC. Its protein is CASLSEVRDIQYF.

The V and J genes are TRBV11-2 and TRBJ2-2; 8 bases line up with TRBD1. Germline assignment: CDR1 SGHAT and CDR2 FQNNGV. CDR3 length: 13 residues. The junction had 1 base not matched to a gene; V was cut back by 4 bases and J by 6 bases. CDR3 sequence reads: CASSWTGPGELFF. CDR3 coding DNA: TGTGCCAGCAGCTGGACAGGGCCCGGGGAGCTGTTTTTT.

The chain joins TRBV5-1 to TRBJ1-2; 10 nucleotides match TRBD1. This CDR3 spans 14 amino acids. V lost 0 bases, J lost 4 bases, and 0 bases stayed unmatched. CDR1 SGHRS and CDR2 YFSETQ come from the germline V gene. CDR3: CASSLGQGAYGYTF. The CDR3 DNA reads as TGCGCCAGCAGCTTGGGACAGGGGGCCTATGGCTACACCTTC.

The chain has TRBV11-2 and TRBJ2-3; perhaps TRBD1 as D (5 bases). Germline values: CDR1 SGHAT, CDR2 FQNNGV. Trimming removed 6 bases from V and 2 bases from J, with 12 bases in between. The length of the CDR3 is 14 residues. DNA for the CDR3: TGTGCCAGCAGTTCCGACAGCCACACAGATACGCAGTATTTT. It specifies CASSSDSHTDTQYF. The full variable domain, in which reference TRBV11-2 and TRBJ2-3 provide the parts outside the CDR3, is EAGVAQSPRYKIIEKRQSVAFWCNPISGHATLYWYQQILGQGPKLLIQFQNNGVVDDSQLPKDRFSAERLKGVDSTLKIQPAKLEDSAVYLCASSSDSHTDTQYFGPGTRLTVL.

CDR3 coding DNA: TGTGCCAGCACCCTAAAAGGAGGGGCTATACAAGAGACCCAGTACTTC. It translates to CASTLKGGAIQETQYF. The gene calls are TRBV5-6 and TRBJ2-5, with D perhaps matching TRBD2 (6 bases). The V gene's germline CDR1 is SGHDT and CDR2 YYEEEE. V was pared by 6 bases and J by 2 bases, with 20 bases between. CDR3 length: 16 residues.

V is TRBV30 and J is TRBJ2-7; D is ambiguous. V was shortened by 0 bases and J by 4 bases, with 10 bases between the two germline ends. Germline V CDR1 and CDR2: GTSNPN, SVGIG (reference sequence). This CDR3 comprises 13 residues. The CDR3 sequence: CAWSVGPAYEQYF. The DNA for the CDR3 is TGTGCCTGGAGTGTAGGTCCAGCGTACGAGCAGTACTTC.

Regarding this clone: This sample also contains other DNA sequences that code for the same CDR3. The chain links TRBV6-1 to TRBJ1-5; D is undetermined. The length of the CDR3 is 13 residues. V was cut by 0 bases and J by 1 base, with 1 base left in between. CDR1 is MNHNS, CDR2 SASEGT, per germline. The CDR3 coding sequence is TGTGCCAGCAGTGAAGCGAGCAATCAGCCCCAGCATTTT. Translated, it gives CASSEASNQPQHF.

This clone came up a few times. This chain uses TRBV4-2 with TRBJ2-7, with TRBD2 matching 10 bases. The CDR3 is 15 amino acids. Germline CDR1 reads LGHNA; CDR2 reads YNFKEQ. Trimming removed 1 base from V and 4 bases from J; junction bases left unmatched: 4. The CDR3 sequence is CASSQAPSGGYEQYF. The CDR3 nucleotides read TGTGCCAGCAGCCAAGCCCCTAGCGGGGGTTACGAGCAGTACTTC.

The rearrangement links TRBV5-1 to TRBJ1-5, with D perhaps matching TRBD1 (5 bases). V lost 4 bases and J lost 0, with 11 bases in between. CDR1 and CDR2 from the germline V gene are SGHRS and YFSETQ. The CDR3 contains 15 residues. The CDR3 region has the DNA TGCGCCAGCAGCCCCTCCGACAGTAGCAATCAGCCCCAGCATTTT. Its protein is CASSPSDSSNQPQHF.

This clone was counted once. The chain combines TRBV19 with TRBJ1-5; TRBD1 aligns across 8 bases. V trimming: 1 base; J trimming: 0 bases; junction bases outside the gene matches: 8. Germline V gene sequence: CDR1 LNHDA, CDR2 SQIVND (reference sequence). The CDR3 runs to 18 residues. DNA for the CDR3: TGTGCCAGTAGTATAGCCCCGGGACAGGTTTATAGCAATCAGCCCCAGCATTTT. Its translation is CASSIAPGQVYSNQPQHF.

The V gene is TRBV7-9, the J gene TRBJ2-3; 9 bases are shared with TRBD2. V dropped 4 bases and J dropped 3; count of bases not matched to a gene: 14. The CDR3 runs 18 residues. Germline CDR1 is SEHNR and CDR2 is FQNEAQ (reference sequence). The DNA of the CDR3 is TGTGCCAGCAGCTCATATAGGTTTAGCGGGAGTGAAACAGATACGCAGTATTTT. This codes for CASSSYRFSGSETDTQYF. Full variable domain (remainder filled in from reference TRBV7-9 and TRBJ2-3): DTGVSQNPRHKITKRGQNVTFRCDPISEHNRLYWYRQTLGQGPEFLTYFQNEAQLEKSRLLSDRFSAERPKGSFSTLEIQRTEQGDSAMYLCASSSYRFSGSETDTQYFGPGTRLTVL.

The CDR3 bases are TGTGCCAGCAGTGTGCGTCTGGCAGGGGACTATGGCTACACCTTC. Translating gives CASSVRLAGDYGYTF. The rearrangement joins TRBV2 to TRBJ1-2; weak D call: TRBD1 (6 bases). The V end was cut by 4 bases, the J end by 3 bases, with 15 bases between. The CDR3 spans 15 residues. Per the germline V gene, CDR1 is SNHLY and CDR2 is FYNNEI. Combining the CDR3 with reference TRBV2 and TRBJ1-2 gives the whole variable domain EPEVTQTPSHQVTQMGQEVILRCVPISNHLYFYWYRQILGQKVEFLVSFYNNEISEKSEIFDDQFSVERPDGSNFTLKIRSTKLEDSAMYFCASSVRLAGDYGYTFGSGTRLTVV.

This clone was seen a single time. This rearrangement joins TRBV18 to TRBJ2-3, with 15 bases identical to TRBD2. The V gene end was trimmed by 5 bases and the J gene end by 2 bases; junction bases not matched to a gene: 14. CDR1 and CDR2 (germline): KGHSH, LQKENI. The CDR3 sequence is 20 residues long. CDR3 in DNA: TGTGCCAGCTCATCGCGTGGACTAGCGGGGGGGCTTTCCCTCACAGATACGCAGTATTTT. It yields the protein CASSSRGLAGGLSLTDTQYF.

The chain recombines TRBV11-2 with TRBJ2-1, with 9 bases fitting TRBD2. CDR1 and CDR2 (germline): SGHAT, FQNNGV. V shed 5 bases and J 4 bases; nucleotides not matched to a gene: 9. The CDR3 extends over 16 amino acids. CDR3 residues: CASSLTGTSSYNEQFF. In DNA form, the CDR3 reads TGTGCCAGCAGCCTCACCGGGACTAGCAGTTACAATGAGCAGTTCTTC.

The chain couples TRBV27 to TRBJ2-2; D is uncertain. Germline V gene data show CDR1 as MNHEY and CDR2 as SMNVEV (reference sequence). The CDR3 spans 13 residues. The V and J ends lost 7 bases and 3 bases respectively, with 9 bases between them. CDR3 DNA sequence: TGTGCCAGCACCTCCAGCTACACCGGGGAGCTGTTTTTT. Residues: CASTSSYTGELFF.

This chain joins TRBV5-1 and TRBJ2-3; possibly TRBD2 for D (6 bases). V shed 7 bases and J shed 1 base, with 16 bases lying between them. Germline CDR1 reads SGHRS; CDR2 reads YFSETQ. The CDR3 is 15 residues long. CDR3 loop: CASETGVLGTDTQYF. CDR3 in DNA: TGCGCCAGCGAGACGGGAGTACTGGGCACAGATACGCAGTATTTT.

CDR3: CASSWEFSYEQYF. In DNA, the CDR3 is TGTGCCAGCAGTTGGGAGTTCTCCTACGAGCAGTACTTC. V usage is TRBV6-5 and J usage is TRBJ2-7; D is possibly TRBD2 (5 bases). CDR1 is MNHEY and CDR2 is SVGAGI in the germline V gene. Trimming removed 4 bases from V and 0 bases from J, with 7 bases in between. This CDR3 spans 13 amino acids.

The CDR3 DNA reads as TGTGCCAGCAGTGTTCGGCCAGGTGTGAACACCGGGGAGCTGTTTTTT. As protein: CASSVRPGVNTGELFF. This chain uses TRBV6-4 with TRBJ2-2; D not certain. V lost 4 bases and J lost 1, with 13 bases in between. The CDR3 sequence is 16 residues long. Germline-derived CDR1 and CDR2 are MRHNA and SNTAGT.

This rearrangement joins TRBV4-1 to TRBJ1-5; D ambiguous. Germline CDR1 and CDR2: MGHRA and YSYEKL. The CDR3 loop spans 16 amino acids. Deletions cut 1 base from V and 8 bases from J, with 18 bases between. CDR3 nucleotides: TGCGCCAGCAGCCAAGTGTGGGTCGCCGGTGCCGAGCCCCAGCATTTT. Amino acid sequence: CASSQVWVAGAEPQHF.

The genes are TRBV9 and TRBJ1-2; D is ambiguous. The CDR3 has 11 amino acids. Trimming stripped 0 bases from V and 13 bases from J, with 10 bases between. The germline V gene has CDR1 SGDLS and CDR2 YYNGEE. This chain's CDR3 is CASSVEGSPTF. CDR3 sequence (DNA): TGTGCCAGCAGCGTAGAGGGCAGTCCCACCTTC.

The chain employs TRBV28 and TRBJ2-7; 7 bases fit TRBD1. The CDR3 spans 13 residues. Germline trimming cut 6 bases from V and 3 bases from J; bases unmatched to any gene: 5. The germline CDR1 and CDR2 sequences are MDHEN and SYDVKM. CDR3 loop: CASRTPGGYEQYF. As DNA, the CDR3 is TGTGCCAGCAGGACCCCAGGGGGCTACGAGCAGTACTTC. The full variable domain, rest sourced from reference TRBV28 and TRBJ2-7, is DVKVTQSSRYLVKRTGEKVFLECVQDMDHENMFWYRQDPGLGLRLIYFSYDVKMKEKGDIPEGYSVSREKKERFSLILESASTNQTSMYLCASRTPGGYEQYFGPGTRLTVT.

The chain recombines TRBV7-2 with TRBJ2-3; 7 bases line up with TRBD2. J was trimmed by 9 bases and V by 4 bases; bases with no gene match: 4. The germline V gene has CDR1 SGHTA and CDR2 FQGNSA. The CDR3 has 12 amino acids. Here the CDR3 reads CASSSGLYTQYF. CDR3 DNA sequence: TGTGCCAGCAGCTCGGGACTATACACGCAGTATTTT.

V is TRBV5-1 and J is TRBJ1-2, with D maybe TRBD1 (6 bases). The CDR3 extends over 14 amino acids. The V gene lost 4 bases and the J gene lost 8 bases, with 18 bases spanning the gap. CDR1 is SGHRS, CDR2 YFSETQ, per germline. This chain's CDR3 is CASSPGGMQRGYTF. The CDR3 region has the DNA TGCGCCAGCAGCCCGGGGGGCATGCAACGGGGCTACACCTTC. Variable domain in full (rest from reference TRBV5-1 and TRBJ1-2): KAGVTQTPRYLIKTRGQQVTLSCSPISGHRSVSWYQQTPGQGLQFLFEYFSETQRNKGNFPGRFSGRQFSNSRSEMNVSTLELGDSALYLCASSPGGMQRGYTFGSGTRLTVV.